These 14 T cell receptor beta chains originate from one sample sequenced in a study of blood T cell repertoires in COVID-19. The assay was immunoSEQ multiplex PCR, and TCRdb's table has in-frame clones only and misses some. The sample includes 210,000 or so clones, over 75% seen only once; the top ten take 3.5% to 5%. Sequencing was performed on peripheral blood. These receptors came from a man in his fifties or sixties with acute or convalescent COVID-19.

The V gene is TRBV9, the J gene TRBJ1-2; 8 positions match TRBD1. The CDR3 sequence is 13 residues long. Germline V lookup: CDR1 SGDLS, CDR2 YYNGEE. V lost 4 bases and J lost 7; bases outside the gene matches: 6. CDR3: CASSPTGEFGYTF. The CDR3 DNA is TGTGCCAGCAGCCCGACAGGGGAGTTTGGCTACACCTTC.

The rearrangement joins TRBV2 to TRBJ1-5; no firm D call. This CDR3 has 15 amino acids. Trimming removed 6 bases at V and 4 bases at J, with 16 bases between. Per germline, CDR1 SNHLY and CDR2 FYNNEI. The CDR3 sequence: CASRGEGAGNQPQHF. In DNA, the CDR3 is TGTGCCAGCAGGGGAGAGGGAGCGGGTAATCAGCCCCAGCATTTT.

The chain links TRBV4-1 to TRBJ2-2, with D unresolved. This CDR3 region has 15 residues. V was trimmed by 3 bases and J by 6 bases, leaving 14 bases between them. The germline CDR1 and CDR2 sequences are MGHRA and YSYEKL. As DNA, the CDR3 is TGCGCCAGCAGCCATCTTGGAGAACTACCCGGGGAGCTGTTTTTT. This sequence encodes CASSHLGELPGELFF.

V usage is TRBV5-1 and J usage is TRBJ2-7; 9 bases line up with TRBD1. J was trimmed by 4 bases and V by 4 bases; bases with no gene match: 9. CDR3 length: 15 amino acids. CDR1 and CDR2 from the germline V gene are SGHRS and YFSETQ. The CDR3 DNA is TGCGCCAGCAGCATACAGGGGGCTAATAGTTACGAGCAGTACTTC. Amino acid sequence: CASSIQGANSYEQYF.

This clone came up a few times. The V gene is TRBV5-4, the J gene TRBJ2-1; 10 nucleotides match TRBD2. The junction had 8 bases not matched to a gene; V was cut back by 5 bases and J by 6 bases. The CDR3 sequence is 15 residues long. The V gene's germline CDR1 is SGHNT and CDR2 YYREEE (reference sequence). CDR3 region: CASSYSGGNGNEQFF. CDR3 nucleotides: TGTGCCAGCAGTTATAGCGGGGGGAACGGCAATGAGCAGTTCTTC.

About this clone: The same CDR3 can be traced to other DNA sequences in this sample. The rearrangement joins TRBV18 to TRBJ2-2; 9 bases line up with TRBD1. J lost 5 bases, V lost 3 bases, and 4 bases had no gene match. The CDR3 spans 15 residues. Per the germline V gene, CDR1 is KGHSH and CDR2 is LQKENI. CDR3 coding DNA: TGTGCCAGCTCACCCGGGACAGGGAGAACCGGGGAGCTGTTTTTT. Encoded protein: CASSPGTGRTGELFF.

This clone has only one observation. J is TRBJ2-2 and V is TRBV24-1, with 10 positions matching TRBD2. The CDR3 spans 17 residues. Germline V gives CDR1 KGHDR, CDR2 SFDVKD. Trimming at V came to 4 bases and at J to 0 bases, leaving 4 bases not matched to a gene. CDR3 DNA sequence: TGTGCCACCAGTGAGGCTAGCGGGGGACCGAACACCGGGGAGCTGTTTTTT. Translated, it gives CATSEASGGPNTGELFF.

V is TRBV11-2 and J is TRBJ2-1; TRBD1 matches 9 bases. The junction had 5 bases not matched to a gene; V was cut back by 5 bases and J by 3 bases. The CDR3 runs 15 residues. Germline V gives CDR1 SGHAT, CDR2 FQNNGV. This CDR3 is CASSRGQGHYNEQFF. DNA for the CDR3: TGTGCCAGCAGCCGGGGACAGGGCCACTACAATGAGCAGTTCTTC.

This sequence joins TRBV7-8 and TRBJ1-2, with D possibly being TRBD1 (6 bases). This CDR3 has 12 residues. Trimming removed 5 bases at V and 7 bases at J, with 11 bases between. Germline V gene data show CDR1 as SGHVS and CDR2 as FQNEAQ. In DNA form, the CDR3 reads TGTGCCAGCAGCATACAGGGCTTTGGCTACACCTTC. Its translation: CASSIQGFGYTF.

The chain is built from TRBV27 and TRBJ2-3; D possibly corresponds to TRBD1 (5 bases). The CDR3 consists of 15 residues. V lost 2 bases and J 2 bases, leaving 11 bases between the germline ends. Germline CDR1 is MNHEY and CDR2 is SMNVEV (reference sequence). CDR3 protein: CASSLRQGHTDTQYF. The CDR3 DNA follows: TGTGCCAGCAGTTTACGGCAGGGCCACACAGATACGCAGTATTTT.

The chain recombines TRBV2 with TRBJ2-3; 11 positions agree with TRBD2. Germline assignment: CDR1 SNHLY and CDR2 FYNNEI. V was clipped by 3 bases and J by 5 bases; unmatched bases: 4. This CDR3 is 15 amino acids long. The CDR3 is CASSEPSGGIDTQYF. CDR3 bases: TGTGCCAGCAGTGAGCCTAGCGGGGGGATAGATACGCAGTATTTT.

In this sample, this clone turned up a few times. The sample contains more than one DNA sequence encoding this CDR3. The chain joins TRBV10-3 to TRBJ1-4; D is possibly TRBD1 (6 bases). Trimming stripped 5 bases from V and 8 bases from J, with 12 bases between. The germline CDR1 and CDR2 sequences are ENHRY and SYGVKD. The CDR3 loop spans 13 amino acids. The CDR3 coding sequence is TGTGCCATCAGTCCAGGGGTGGGCGAAAAACTGTTTTTT. Amino acids: CAISPGVGEKLFF.

This sequence joins TRBV9 and TRBJ2-6; D is ambiguous. The germline V gene has CDR1 SGDLS and CDR2 YYNGEE. This CDR3 is 15 amino acids long. V dropped 0 bases and J dropped 2 bases, with 6 bases sitting between them. CDR3: CASSVGLPGANVLTF. In nucleotides, the CDR3 is TGTGCCAGCAGCGTAGGACTTCCTGGGGCCAACGTCCTGACTTTC.

The chain joins TRBV3-1 (or the pseudogene TRBV3-2) to TRBJ1-4; D possibly corresponds to TRBD1 (6 bases). The CDR3 sequence is 17 residues long. The V end lost 3 bases, the J end lost 0 bases, and 14 bases lay between the germline ends. Germline V gene sequence: CDR1 LGHDT, CDR2 YNNKEL (reference sequence). The CDR3 is CASSHRQGSTTNEKLFF. CDR3 in DNA: TGTGCCAGCAGCCACAGGCAGGGGAGCACAACTAATGAAAAACTGTTTTTT.